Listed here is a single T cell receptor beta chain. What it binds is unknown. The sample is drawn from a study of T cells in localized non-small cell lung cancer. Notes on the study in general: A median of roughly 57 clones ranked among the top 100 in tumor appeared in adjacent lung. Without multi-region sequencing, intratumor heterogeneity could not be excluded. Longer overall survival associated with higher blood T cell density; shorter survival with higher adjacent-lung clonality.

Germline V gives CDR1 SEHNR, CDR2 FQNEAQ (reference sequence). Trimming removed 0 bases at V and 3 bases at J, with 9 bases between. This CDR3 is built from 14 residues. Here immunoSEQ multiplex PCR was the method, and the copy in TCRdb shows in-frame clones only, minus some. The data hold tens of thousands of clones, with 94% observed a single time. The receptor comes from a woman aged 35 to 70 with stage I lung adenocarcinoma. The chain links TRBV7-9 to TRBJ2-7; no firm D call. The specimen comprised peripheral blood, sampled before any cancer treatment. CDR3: CASSLARHGYEQYF. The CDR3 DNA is TGTGCCAGCAGCTTAGCCCGCCACGGCTACGAGCAGTACTTC.